This T cell receptor beta chain appears in the sequencing data of a study of cytomegalovirus exposure and HLA in healthy donors. Study observations and caveats: Fewer than 20,000 TCR beta sequences were associated with HLA alleles at 0.05 false discovery rate in a later analysis.

Germline CDR1 reads SGHTA; CDR2 reads FQGNSA. CDR3 size: 14 residues. V lost 1 base and J lost 5; bases outside the gene matches: 5. The count of this clone is one. No antigen is known for it. The primer mix had 60 Vbeta and 13 Jbeta primers. Clones were sequenced by immunoSEQ multiplex PCR, and TCRdb holds only the in-frame ones, with some missing. The data show 150,000 to 200,000 clones, 60% to 80% seen once. This chain joins TRBV7-2 and TRBJ2-7, with 7 nucleotides matching TRBD1. The receptor comes from a man aged 50 or older in good health and CMV-seropositive. Sequenced: PBMCs. CDR3 nucleotide sequence: TGTGCCAGCAGCTTAGGTCCAGGGGGAAACGAGCAGTACTTC. This encodes CASSLGPGGNEQYF.